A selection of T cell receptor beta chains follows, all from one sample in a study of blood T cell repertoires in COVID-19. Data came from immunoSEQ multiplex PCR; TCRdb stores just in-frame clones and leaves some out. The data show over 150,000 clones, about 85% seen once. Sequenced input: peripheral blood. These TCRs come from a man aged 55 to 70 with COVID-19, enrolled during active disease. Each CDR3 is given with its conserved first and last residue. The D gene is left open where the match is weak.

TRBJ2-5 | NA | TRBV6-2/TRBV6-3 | CASSASAGGETQYF
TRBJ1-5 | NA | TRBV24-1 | CATSDPRRGDQPQHF
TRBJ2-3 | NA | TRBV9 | CASSVASVDTQYF
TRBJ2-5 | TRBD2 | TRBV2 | CASRLAGAVETQYF
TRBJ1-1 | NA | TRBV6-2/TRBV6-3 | CASSTGGRTEAFF
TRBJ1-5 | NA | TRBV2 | CATKQNGNQPQHF
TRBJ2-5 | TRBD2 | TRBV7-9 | CASSLAVLASTETQYF
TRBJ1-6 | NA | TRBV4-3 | CASSQDNSGGWSYNSPLHF
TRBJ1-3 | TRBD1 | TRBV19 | CASSPKTGESSGNTIYF
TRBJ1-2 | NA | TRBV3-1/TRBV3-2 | CASSQGVAFLTGYTF
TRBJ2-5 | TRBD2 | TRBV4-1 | CASSLRTSGQETQYF
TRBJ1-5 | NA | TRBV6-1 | CASSEDFGNQPQHF
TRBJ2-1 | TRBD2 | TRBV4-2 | CASSQDSGGASGVANEQFF
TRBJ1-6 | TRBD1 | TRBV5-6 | CASSLGGQGLSPLHF
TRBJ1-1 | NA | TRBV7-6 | CASSPGGYNTEAFF
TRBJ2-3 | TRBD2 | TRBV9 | CASSPRLAGTDTQYF
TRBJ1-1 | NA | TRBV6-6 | CASSAPQGTWIEAFF
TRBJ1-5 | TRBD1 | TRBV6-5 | CASSYSAGGQPQHF